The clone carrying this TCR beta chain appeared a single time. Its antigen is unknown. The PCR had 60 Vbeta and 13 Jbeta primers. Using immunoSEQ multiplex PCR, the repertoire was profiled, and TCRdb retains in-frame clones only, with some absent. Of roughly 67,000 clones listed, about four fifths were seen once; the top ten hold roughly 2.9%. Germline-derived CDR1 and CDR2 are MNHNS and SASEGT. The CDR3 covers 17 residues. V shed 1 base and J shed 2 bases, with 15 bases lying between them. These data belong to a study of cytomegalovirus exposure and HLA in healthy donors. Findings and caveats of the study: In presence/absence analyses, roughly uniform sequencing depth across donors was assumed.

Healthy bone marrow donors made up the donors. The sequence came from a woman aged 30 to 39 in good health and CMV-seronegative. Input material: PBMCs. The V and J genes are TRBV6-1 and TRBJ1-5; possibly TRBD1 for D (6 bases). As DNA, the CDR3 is TGTGCCAGCAGTGAAGGGTCCAGGGGAGGGGGCAATCAGCCCCAGCATTTT. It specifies CASSEGSRGGGNQPQHF.